This T cell receptor beta chain was captured by sequencing in a study of cytomegalovirus exposure and HLA in healthy donors. As for the donors, each was a healthy bone marrow donor. Use of 60 Vbeta and 13 Jbeta primers characterized the PCR. Profiling relied on immunoSEQ multiplex PCR, and the TCRdb table lists in-frame clones only, not all of them. This table holds around 100,000 clones, roughly four fifths found once. Findings of the study overall: Information on immune exposure was restricted to one variable (CMV serostatus).

In the case of this clone: What it binds is unknown.

The CDR3 runs 15 residues. After removal of 5 bases from V and 4 bases from J, the junction contained 10 bases not matched to a gene. Looked up from germline, CDR1 is MDHEN and CDR2 is SYDVKM. The receptor was derived from a woman between 40 and 50 years old in good health and CMV-seropositive. This sequence joins TRBV28 and TRBJ2-5; 7 nucleotides match TRBD2. Input material: PBMCs. CDR3 coding DNA: TGTGCCAGCAGTCTAGATCTATCGGGGGGAGAGACCCAGTACTTC. This encodes CASSLDLSGGETQYF.